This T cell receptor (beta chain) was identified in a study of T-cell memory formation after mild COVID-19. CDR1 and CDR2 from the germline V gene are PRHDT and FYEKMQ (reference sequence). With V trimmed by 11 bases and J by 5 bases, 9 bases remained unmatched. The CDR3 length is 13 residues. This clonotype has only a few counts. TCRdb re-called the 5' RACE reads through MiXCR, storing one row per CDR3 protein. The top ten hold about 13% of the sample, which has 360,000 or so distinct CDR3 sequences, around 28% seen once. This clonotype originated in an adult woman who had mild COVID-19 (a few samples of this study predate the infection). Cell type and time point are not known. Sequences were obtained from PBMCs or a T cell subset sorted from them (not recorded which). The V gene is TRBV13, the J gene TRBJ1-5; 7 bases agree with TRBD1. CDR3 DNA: TGTGCCGCATCGACAGGGCGGGATCAGCCCCAGCATTTT. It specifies CAASTGRDQPQHF.